The rows below give T cell receptor beta chains drawn from one sample of a study of T cells of healthy individuals. TCRdb reprocessed the 5' RACE reads with MiXCR, giving one entry per CDR3 protein. The sample includes 55,000 to 65,000 distinct CDR3 sequences, 15% to 20% of them seen just once. All receptors derive from a human donor in good health. The CDR3 runs from the conserved cysteine through the conserved F or W. D genes are given only for firm matches. Not all rows give a size; the values are once, few, many and, for expanded clones, a class.

v_call: TRBV7-9; j_call: TRBJ2-3; cdr3_length: 14; clone_size: few; d_call: NA; cdr3_aa: CASSLDSGADTQYF; cdr3_nt: TGTGCCAGCAGCTTGGACTCGGGAGCAGATACGCAGTATTTT
v_call: TRBV4-2; j_call: TRBJ2-7; cdr3_length: 15; clone_size: many; d_call: TRBD1; cdr3_aa: CASSQATGGSYEQYF; cdr3_nt: TGTGCCAGCAGCCAAGCTACAGGGGGCTCCTACGAGCAGTACTTC
v_call: TRBV6-5; j_call: TRBJ1-2; cdr3_length: 14; clone_size: many; d_call: NA; cdr3_aa: CASSPEIRGYGYTF; cdr3_nt: TGTGCCAGCAGCCCCGAGATCAGGGGCTATGGCTACACCTTC
v_call: TRBV5-1; j_call: TRBJ2-5; cdr3_length: 15; clone_size: few; d_call: TRBD2; cdr3_aa: CASSFSSGSRETQYF; cdr3_nt: TGCGCCAGCAGCTTTTCTAGCGGGAGCAGGGAGACCCAGTACTTC
v_call: TRBV5-6; j_call: TRBJ1-2; cdr3_length: 12; clone_size: many; d_call: TRBD1; cdr3_aa: CASSFTTGGYTF; cdr3_nt: TGTGCCAGCAGCTTCACGACAGGGGGCTACACCTTC
v_call: TRBV3-1; j_call: TRBJ2-7; cdr3_length: 16; clone_size: medium-sized; d_call: NA; cdr3_aa: CASSPTTDSVWGEQYF; cdr3_nt: TGTGCCAGCAGCCCAACGACGGACAGTGTATGGGGGGAGCAGTACTTC
v_call: TRBV6-1; j_call: TRBJ2-4; cdr3_length: 15; clone_size: NA; d_call: NA; cdr3_aa: CASSEASGAQNIQYF; cdr3_nt: TGTGCCAGCAGTGAAGCATCCGGGGCGCAAAACATTCAGTACTTC
v_call: TRBV27; j_call: TRBJ2-7; cdr3_length: 15; clone_size: NA; d_call: NA; cdr3_aa: CASSLAFGTRYEQYF; cdr3_nt: TGTGCCAGCAGTTTGGCATTCGGGACAAGATACGAGCAGTACTTC
v_call: TRBV28; j_call: TRBJ2-1; cdr3_length: 14; clone_size: NA; d_call: NA; cdr3_aa: CASRDGSSYNEQFF; cdr3_nt: TGTGCCAGCCGGGACGGGAGCTCCTACAATGAGCAGTTCTTC
v_call: TRBV7-9; j_call: TRBJ1-4; cdr3_length: 15; clone_size: many; d_call: NA; cdr3_aa: CASSLGAGTNEKLFF; cdr3_nt: TGTGCCAGCAGCTTGGGGGCAGGAACTAATGAAAAACTGTTTTTT
v_call: TRBV28; j_call: TRBJ2-3; cdr3_length: 15; clone_size: NA; d_call: NA; cdr3_aa: CASSFRGGGTDTQYF; cdr3_nt: TGTGCCAGCAGTTTTCGAGGGGGAGGCACAGATACGCAGTATTTT
v_call: TRBV29-1; j_call: TRBJ2-7; cdr3_length: 14; clone_size: NA; d_call: TRBD1; cdr3_aa: CSAGEQGGNREQYF; cdr3_nt: TGCAGCGCCGGTGAGCAAGGGGGCAACCGGGAGCAGTACTTC
v_call: TRBV20-1; j_call: TRBJ2-5; cdr3_length: 15; clone_size: NA; d_call: TRBD2; cdr3_aa: CSARAPSGVQETQYF; cdr3_nt: TGCAGTGCTAGAGCGCCTAGCGGCGTTCAAGAGACCCAGTACTTC
v_call: TRBV4-1; j_call: TRBJ2-2; cdr3_length: 15; clone_size: many; d_call: NA; cdr3_aa: CASSQGGANTGELFF; cdr3_nt: TGCGCCAGCAGCCAAGGGGGGGCGAACACCGGGGAGCTGTTTTTT
v_call: TRBV29-1; j_call: TRBJ2-4; cdr3_length: 13; clone_size: many; d_call: NA; cdr3_aa: CSDLALAKNIQYF; cdr3_nt: TGCAGCGACCTAGCCCTAGCCAAAAACATTCAGTACTTC
v_call: TRBV10-3; j_call: TRBJ2-2; cdr3_length: 17; clone_size: few; d_call: NA; cdr3_aa: CAINQGLQGRASGELFF; cdr3_nt: TGTGCCATCAACCAGGGATTGCAGGGCCGAGCTTCCGGGGAGCTGTTTTTT
v_call: TRBV11-1; j_call: TRBJ2-1; cdr3_length: 13; clone_size: NA; d_call: NA; cdr3_aa: CASSSQRDNEQFF; cdr3_nt: TGTGCCAGCAGCTCCCAAAGGGACAATGAGCAGTTCTTC
v_call: TRBV5-1; j_call: TRBJ1-5; cdr3_length: 15; clone_size: few; d_call: TRBD1; cdr3_aa: CASSPGTGVNQPQHF; cdr3_nt: TGCGCCAGCAGCCCGGGGACAGGGGTCAATCAGCCCCAGCATTTT
v_call: TRBV7-2; j_call: TRBJ2-3; cdr3_length: 13; clone_size: NA; d_call: NA; cdr3_aa: CASSIKGGDTQYF; cdr3_nt: TGTGCCAGCAGCATTAAAGGGGGGGATACGCAGTATTTT
v_call: TRBV2; j_call: TRBJ1-5; cdr3_length: 14; clone_size: many; d_call: TRBD1; cdr3_aa: CASSFRGGNQPQHF; cdr3_nt: TGTGCCAGCAGTTTCAGGGGGGGCAATCAGCCCCAGCATTTT
v_call: TRBV2; j_call: TRBJ2-1; cdr3_length: 12; clone_size: NA; d_call: NA; cdr3_aa: CASKFGVNEQFF; cdr3_nt: TGTGCCAGCAAGTTCGGGGTCAATGAGCAGTTCTTC
v_call: TRBV4-2; j_call: TRBJ1-3; cdr3_length: 15; clone_size: many; d_call: TRBD1; cdr3_aa: CASSPDRGSGNTIYF; cdr3_nt: TGTGCCAGCAGCCCAGACAGGGGCTCGGGAAACACCATATATTTT
v_call: TRBV27; j_call: TRBJ2-1; cdr3_length: 14; clone_size: many; d_call: TRBD2; cdr3_aa: CASSFGSGRGEQFF; cdr3_nt: TGTGCCAGCAGTTTCGGTAGCGGGAGGGGTGAGCAGTTCTTC
v_call: TRBV5-1; j_call: TRBJ1-3; cdr3_length: 14; clone_size: NA; d_call: NA; cdr3_aa: CASSPDLSGNTIYF; cdr3_nt: TGCGCCAGCAGCCCCGACCTCTCTGGAAACACCATATATTTT
v_call: TRBV20-1; j_call: TRBJ1-5; cdr3_length: 16; clone_size: few; d_call: NA; cdr3_aa: CSARDGTGYSNQPQHF; cdr3_nt: TGCAGTGCTAGAGATGGTACAGGGTATAGCAATCAGCCCCAGCATTTT
v_call: TRBV20-1; j_call: TRBJ2-7; cdr3_length: 13; clone_size: many; d_call: NA; cdr3_aa: CSARGLGTYEQYF; cdr3_nt: TGCAGTGCGAGGGGTCTCGGAACTTACGAGCAGTACTTC
v_call: TRBV3-1; j_call: TRBJ2-1; cdr3_length: 16; clone_size: NA; d_call: NA; cdr3_aa: CASSQDWGSGHNEQFF; cdr3_nt: TGTGCCAGCAGCCAAGATTGGGGCTCGGGCCACAATGAGCAGTTCTTC
v_call: TRBV6-5; j_call: TRBJ2-5; cdr3_length: 15; clone_size: few; d_call: NA; cdr3_aa: CASSRLAGAQETQYF; cdr3_nt: TGTGCCAGCAGCCGCCTCGCAGGGGCCCAAGAGACCCAGTACTTC
v_call: TRBV20-1; j_call: TRBJ1-2; cdr3_length: 15; clone_size: few; d_call: NA; cdr3_aa: CSASRLGAGDQDYTF; cdr3_nt: TGCAGTGCTAGCCGGTTGGGGGCAGGCGATCAGGACTACACCTTC
v_call: TRBV12-3/TRBV12-4; j_call: TRBJ1-6; cdr3_length: 13; clone_size: NA; d_call: NA; cdr3_aa: CATRTVRNSPLHF; cdr3_nt: TGTGCCACCAGGACAGTCAGAAATTCACCCCTCCACTTT
v_call: TRBV11-2; j_call: TRBJ2-7; cdr3_length: 15; clone_size: NA; d_call: NA; cdr3_aa: CASSQPGTKRHEQYF; cdr3_nt: TGTGCCAGCAGCCAACCCGGGACAAAGAGGCACGAGCAGTACTTC
v_call: TRBV20-1; j_call: TRBJ1-1; cdr3_length: 15; clone_size: few; d_call: NA; cdr3_aa: CSARVFPYSDTEAFF; cdr3_nt: TGCAGTGCTAGAGTATTCCCCTACTCGGACACTGAAGCTTTCTTT
v_call: TRBV27; j_call: TRBJ2-3; cdr3_length: 16; clone_size: many; d_call: TRBD1; cdr3_aa: CASSPTGGWVTDTQYF; cdr3_nt: TGTGCCAGCAGTCCGACAGGGGGTTGGGTCACAGATACGCAGTATTTT
v_call: TRBV4-2; j_call: TRBJ2-7; cdr3_length: 16; clone_size: many; d_call: TRBD2; cdr3_aa: CASSQGLAGVSYEQYF; cdr3_nt: TGTGCCAGCAGCCAAGGACTAGCGGGAGTCTCCTACGAGCAGTACTTC
v_call: TRBV12-3/TRBV12-4; j_call: TRBJ1-2; cdr3_length: 14; clone_size: many; d_call: TRBD1; cdr3_aa: CASSPRGRTYGYTF; cdr3_nt: TGTGCCAGCAGCCCCAGGGGGCGCACCTATGGCTACACCTTC
v_call: TRBV20-1; j_call: TRBJ2-1; cdr3_length: 12; clone_size: many; d_call: NA; cdr3_aa: CSARREVNEQFF; cdr3_nt: TGCAGTGCTAGGCGGGAAGTCAATGAGCAGTTCTTC
v_call: TRBV5-1; j_call: TRBJ2-1; cdr3_length: 16; clone_size: few; d_call: NA; cdr3_aa: CASSLVGGSSYNEQFF; cdr3_nt: TGCGCCAGCAGCTTGGTGGGGGGCAGCAGCTACAATGAGCAGTTCTTC
v_call: TRBV7-2; j_call: TRBJ1-5; cdr3_length: 13; clone_size: many; d_call: NA; cdr3_aa: CASSPEVEGAQHF; cdr3_nt: TGTGCCAGCAGCCCAGAGGTGGAGGGGGCCCAGCATTTT
v_call: TRBV12-5; j_call: TRBJ1-3; cdr3_length: 17; clone_size: many; d_call: NA; cdr3_aa: CASGLPVTVSSGNTIYF; cdr3_nt: TGTGCTAGTGGTTTGCCCGTGACTGTAAGCTCTGGAAACACCATATATTTT
v_call: TRBV27; j_call: TRBJ2-1; cdr3_length: 16; clone_size: many; d_call: NA; cdr3_aa: CASSLLAPSSYNEQFF; cdr3_nt: TGTGCCAGCAGCCTACTAGCACCCAGCTCCTACAATGAGCAGTTCTTC
v_call: TRBV3-1; j_call: TRBJ1-3; cdr3_length: 15; clone_size: many; d_call: NA; cdr3_aa: CASSRQGDRGNTIYF; cdr3_nt: TGTGCCAGCAGCCGGCAAGGGGACCGTGGAAACACCATATATTTT
v_call: TRBV7-3; j_call: TRBJ2-2; cdr3_length: 18; clone_size: many; d_call: NA; cdr3_aa: CASSLKPTETRNPGELFF; cdr3_nt: TGTGCCAGCAGCTTAAAACCGACTGAGACAAGGAACCCCGGGGAGCTGTTTTTT
v_call: TRBV4-1; j_call: TRBJ2-5; cdr3_length: 15; clone_size: NA; d_call: NA; cdr3_aa: CASSQPGTAQETQYF; cdr3_nt: TGCGCCAGCAGCCAACCCGGGACGGCACAAGAGACCCAGTACTTC
v_call: TRBV10-3; j_call: TRBJ2-5; cdr3_length: 13; clone_size: many; d_call: TRBD2; cdr3_aa: CAMGGSPKETQYF; cdr3_nt: TGTGCCATGGGCGGGAGCCCGAAAGAGACCCAGTACTTC
v_call: TRBV5-1; j_call: TRBJ1-4; cdr3_length: 14; clone_size: NA; d_call: NA; cdr3_aa: CASSLAGTNEKLFF; cdr3_nt: TGCGCCAGCAGCTTGGCCGGGACTAATGAAAAACTGTTTTTT
v_call: TRBV6-5; j_call: TRBJ2-5; cdr3_length: 15; clone_size: many; d_call: TRBD2; cdr3_aa: CASSRGTSGQETQYF; cdr3_nt: TGTGCCAGCAGCCGCGGGACTAGCGGACAAGAGACCCAGTACTTC
v_call: TRBV20-1; j_call: TRBJ1-2; cdr3_length: 13; clone_size: NA; d_call: NA; cdr3_aa: CSARLQQDYGYTF; cdr3_nt: TGCAGTGCTAGACTTCAGCAAGACTATGGCTACACCTTC
v_call: TRBV7-2; j_call: TRBJ2-3; cdr3_length: 16; clone_size: NA; d_call: TRBD1; cdr3_aa: CASSRAGGAFLDTQYF; cdr3_nt: TGTGCCAGCAGCCGCGCAGGGGGCGCTTTTTTAGATACGCAGTATTTT
v_call: TRBV9; j_call: TRBJ2-7; cdr3_length: 14; clone_size: NA; d_call: NA; cdr3_aa: CASSVDGGVYEQYF; cdr3_nt: TGTGCCAGCAGCGTAGACGGGGGCGTCTACGAGCAGTACTTC
v_call: TRBV7-3; j_call: TRBJ2-3; cdr3_length: 17; clone_size: NA; d_call: TRBD2; cdr3_aa: CASSESLAGGPYDTQYF; cdr3_nt: TGTGCCAGCAGTGAATCCCTAGCGGGAGGGCCGTATGATACGCAGTATTTT